This TCR beta chain appears in the sequencing data of a study of cytomegalovirus exposure and HLA in healthy donors. Both 60 Vbeta primers and 13 Jbeta primers went into the PCR. Some clones are missing from TCRdb's copy, which holds only in-frame ones; the method was immunoSEQ multiplex PCR. The sample lists about 150,000 clones, around 73% occurring once. The sequenced sample consisted of PBMCs. This clonotype was obtained from a woman under 30 in good health and CMV-seronegative.

The CDR3 DNA sequence: TGTGCCAGCAGCCAAGATAGGGGCAGGCAAGAGACCCAGTACTTC. Amino acids: CASSQDRGRQETQYF. The J gene is TRBJ2-5, the V gene TRBV4-2, with TRBD1 as a possible D gene (5 bases). Germline CDR1 is LGHNA and CDR2 is YNFKEQ. This CDR3 has 15 amino acids. V was shortened by 0 bases and J by 2 bases, with 10 bases between the two germline ends.